The present T cell receptor beta chain was sequenced within a study of a mutant IDH1 vaccine in newly diagnosed glioma listed by TCRdb under 2021. With respect to the entire study: Vaccination began 4-6 weeks after radiotherapy alone, or alongside temozolomide cycles in the chemotherapy-containing groups. The roughly 30 treated patients were around 60% male and around 40% female, with a mean age of 40.4 years. Prior to enrollment, standard therapy consisting of radiotherapy alone, temozolomide alone, or radiochemotherapy with temozolomide had been administered to patients, with the combination being received by most patients. The week-35 safety follow-up took place at visit V12, and the week-47 end of study took place at visit V13. Peripheral blood was collected at six visits: V03 (baseline), V05, V07, V10, V12 and V13. Longitudinal TCRB deep sequencing was performed for about 25 treated patients wherever samples were available for exploratory analyses.

Including the terminal cysteine and phenylalanine, the CDR3 comprises 17 residues. Only the CDR3 part of the read is kept: 51 bases, read in frame from the first base. CDR1 and CDR2 were assigned from the germline V gene as LGHNA and YSLEER. A distance of 13 bases separates the germline ends of V and J, which lose 1 base and 0 bases respectively. Study-level results and caveats: PBMC samples for TCRB deep sequencing were selected based on availability. Changes in the top peripheral T cell clonotypes picked up by TCRB sequencing did not appear to be linked to pseudoprogression. Across multiple MHC alleles, vaccine-induced immune responses were seen in around 93% of patients. The authors stated that sample limitations prevented analyses of patient blood samples from being reproduced.

Comments on this clone: Which antigen it targets is not known. Base qualities are not recorded, but no much larger clone differs from it by a single base.

Library method: the immunoSEQ multiplex PCR assay. The hsTCRB Kit was used according to the manufacturer's protocol to amplify rearranged TCR beta chain sequences. TCRB libraries were sequenced on an Illumina MiSeq. The authors' pipeline ran thus. Demultiplexing, trimming and gene mapping were performed with the kit vendor's proprietary platform. Not all clones reach the TCRdb copy of this immuneACCESS table, which keeps in-frame sequences only. Checked studies attribute under half of the gap to unresolved V genes and leave the rest unexplained. The V and J calls and the clone size are those of that table, but D and trimming were determined from the DNA. The sample data list some 34,000 clones, and 80% to 95% of these were observed just once. About 5% of the sample is held by the ten biggest clonotypes. The time point label here, explained by the study, means: week 47, end of study. Every vaccine dose consisted of 300 ug of a 20-mer mutant IDH1 peptide in Montanide, administered subcutaneously together with topical imiquimod. Patients received eight vaccinations in weeks 1, 3, 5, 7, 11, 15, 19 and 23, corresponding to visits V03 through V10. The donors had newly diagnosed IDH1-mutant astrocytomas of WHO grade 3 or 4 that showed loss of nuclear ATRX. The samples were drawn from NOA16, a multicentre, single-arm, open-label phase I trial in Germany that tested a mutant IDH1 peptide vaccine in humans for the first time. Genomic DNA for TCRB sequencing was isolated from EDTA blood with the DNeasy Blood and Tissue Kit.

The rearranged segments are TRBV4-3 and TRBJ1-3; there is no confident call for the D gene. Sequencing was performed on PBMCs, taken from a glioma patient whose treatment included an IDH1 peptide vaccine. The receptor was derived from a woman aged 35 to 49 with glioma. This receptor has the CDR3 CASSQVHQATSGNTIYF. The bases are TGCGCCAGCAGCCAAGTTCATCAGGCCACCTCTGGAAACACCATATATTTT.